The rows below give T cell receptor beta chains drawn from one sample of a study of Graves' ophthalmopathy and Graves' hyperthyroidism. TCRdb itself ran the multiplex PCR reads through MiXCR, one entry per CDR3 protein. The data contain about 620,000 distinct CDR3 sequences, about 20% of them singletons. Sequencing was carried out using peripheral blood. These receptors came from a young woman with stable Graves' hyperthyroidism. Some clones in this sample may be carry-over from other donors' samples. Each CDR3 is given with its conserved first and last residue. A D gene is named only where the DNA matches it firmly. The size of a clone is reported for some rows only, either as once, few or many, or as a class for expanded clones.

abundance,j_gene,d_gene,v_gene,CDR3nt,CDR3aa
-,TRBJ2-2,-,TRBV6-2/TRBV6-3,TGTGCCAGCAGAAACGGGCCGAGGGGGGCCGGGGAGCTGTTTTTT,CASRNGPRGAGELFF
many,TRBJ2-7,-,TRBV29-1,TGCAGCGTTGGTAGCGACCCCTACGAACAGTACTTC,CSVGSDPYEQYF
few,TRBJ2-4,-,TRBV11-2,TGTGCCAGCAGTATACCTGACCGTATAGCCAAAAACATTCAGTACTTC,CASSIPDRIAKNIQYF
many,TRBJ1-6,-,TRBV6-5,TGTGCCAGCAGTCCCCAGGGAAATAATTCACCCCTCCACTTT,CASSPQGNNSPLHF
few,TRBJ2-3,TRBD2,TRBV29-1,TGCAGCGTTGAAGATCCCCATAGCGGGAGAAGCACAGATACGCAGTATTTT,CSVEDPHSGRSTDTQYF
many,TRBJ1-2,TRBD1,TRBV27,TGTGCCAGCAGTATACGACAGGGCCTCTATGGCTACACCTTC,CASSIRQGLYGYTF
many,TRBJ2-5,-,TRBV6-2/TRBV6-3,TGTGCCAGCAGTTATACTCAAGGAGGAGAGACCCAGTACTTC,CASSYTQGGETQYF
-,TRBJ2-2,TRBD1,TRBV6-5,TGTGCCAGCAGTTCTACTAACGACAGGGGCAGCACCGGGGAGCTGTTTTTT,CASSSTNDRGSTGELFF
-,TRBJ1-2,TRBD1,TRBV19,TGTGCCAGTACCACCACCGGACAGGGGAGTATAGGCTACACCTTC,CASTTTGQGSIGYTF
-,TRBJ1-5,-,TRBV12-3/TRBV12-4,TGTGCCAGCAGTTTAGAGGTGGGCGGACAGAACAATCAGCCCCAGCATTTT,CASSLEVGGQNNQPQHF
-,TRBJ2-5,-,TRBV6-1,TGTGCCAGCAGTCCGATCCGAAAGGAGACCCAGTACTTC,CASSPIRKETQYF
many,TRBJ2-5,-,TRBV6-5,TGTGCCAGCAGTTACTCGACCTACCTTCAAGAGACCCAGTACTTC,CASSYSTYLQETQYF
-,TRBJ1-2,TRBD1,TRBV12-3/TRBV12-4,TGTGCCAGCAGTTTAGCCGACAGGGCCTATGGCTACACCTTC,CASSLADRAYGYTF
many,TRBJ1-1,-,TRBV15,TGTGCCACCAGCAGAGATCTTAAAGGGATCGGCACTGAAGCTTTCTTT,CATSRDLKGIGTEAFF
many,TRBJ2-7,TRBD1,TRBV10-3,TGTGCCATCAGTGGGACAGGCCATACCTACGAGCAGTACTTC,CAISGTGHTYEQYF
many,TRBJ2-7,-,TRBV6-5,TGTGCCAGCAGTTTATCCCTAGTTTCCAGCTCCTACGAGCAGTACTTC,CASSLSLVSSSYEQYF
many,TRBJ1-1,TRBD1,TRBV30,TGTGCCTGGAGTGTATTGGAGGGGGCCAGGGCTGAAGCTTTCTTT,CAWSVLEGARAEAFF
many,TRBJ1-3,-,TRBV2,TGTGCCAGCACCATTTCCCGGGACGGAGTATCTTTCCCTGGAAACACCATATATTTT,CASTISRDGVSFPGNTIYF
few,TRBJ2-3,TRBD2,TRBV13,TGTGCCAGCAGCTTAGGGGCTAGCGGGAGAGGTACGCAGTATTTT,CASSLGASGRGTQYF
few,TRBJ1-1,TRBD1,TRBV11-3,TGCGCCAGCAGCTTAACAGGGGAAAGTTCTGAAGCTTTCTTT,CASSLTGESSEAFF
few,TRBJ1-1,TRBD1,TRBV6-1,TGTGCCAGCAGTCGGGACAGGGAGGCCACTGAAGCTTTCTTT,CASSRDREATEAFF
few,TRBJ2-7,-,TRBV14,TGTGCCAGCAGCCAGAATACTAATTCCTACGAGCAGTACTTC,CASSQNTNSYEQYF
many,TRBJ1-1,-,TRBV29-1,TGCAGCGTTGATTCGACAGGCACTGAAGCTTTCTTT,CSVDSTGTEAFF
-,TRBJ1-2,-,TRBV20-1,TGCAGTGCCCCCCTTGTTCACCAAGCTAACTATGGCTACACCTTC,CSAPLVHQANYGYTF
many,TRBJ2-5,-,TRBV2,TGTGCCAGCAGGGGGTCAGCCGACGAGACCCAGTACTTC,CASRGSADETQYF
many,TRBJ2-7,TRBD1,TRBV12-3/TRBV12-4,TGTGCCAGCAGTTTCCGGGACAGGGGTGGATCCTACGAGCAGTACTTC,CASSFRDRGGSYEQYF
many,TRBJ1-2,-,TRBV2,TGTGCCAGCAGTGAATACTTTGGCTACACCTTC,CASSEYFGYTF
many,TRBJ2-7,-,TRBV6-5,TGTGCCAGCAGTTACTTTCAAGACAGCTACGAGCAGTACTTC,CASSYFQDSYEQYF
-,TRBJ2-7,TRBD2,TRBV6-2/TRBV6-3,TGTGCCAGCCCGTGGGGGCCTAGCGGGGACCCTCACGAATCCTACGAGCAGTACTTC,CASPWGPSGDPHESYEQYF
-,TRBJ1-5,-,TRBV6-1,TGCGCCTCCAGGGATGGGCTGAGCAATCAGCCCCAGCATTTT,CASRDGLSNQPQHF
few,TRBJ2-7,-,TRBV6-1,TGTGCCAGCAGTGCCCCGGACGGCTACGAGCAGTACTTC,CASSAPDGYEQYF
few,TRBJ2-7,-,TRBV2,TGTGCCACCAGCCCCCAATGGGGGGACGACGAGCAGTACTTC,CATSPQWGDDEQYF
few,TRBJ1-2,TRBD1,TRBV9,TGTGCCAGCAGCGTACTTGGGGGGACAGGGTCGAGCTATGGCTACACCTTC,CASSVLGGTGSSYGYTF
-,TRBJ2-3,-,TRBV12-3/TRBV12-4,TGTGCCAGCAGTTTAGGTACACGAGATACGCAGTATTTT,CASSLGTRDTQYF
-,TRBJ1-2,-,TRBV7-2,TGTGCCAGCAGCTTAGCTTCAGGTCCTAACTATGGCTACACCTTC,CASSLASGPNYGYTF
many,TRBJ1-2,TRBD1,TRBV30,TGTGCCTGGAGCGGACAGGGAGCTAACTATGGCTACACCTTC,CAWSGQGANYGYTF
many,TRBJ1-5,-,TRBV12-5,TGTGCTAGTGGAGACGGACAGTGGGACAAGCAGCCCCAGCATTTT,CASGDGQWDKQPQHF
-,TRBJ1-2,-,TRBV13,TGTGCCAGCAGCGGAACGGGGTTTGCGAATTATGGCTACACCTTC,CASSGTGFANYGYTF
-,TRBJ1-5,-,TRBV11-2,TGTGCCAGCAGTCGATACCGGGCCCTTAGCAATCAGCCCCAGCATTTT,CASSRYRALSNQPQHF
-,TRBJ2-5,-,TRBV6-1,TGTGCCAGCAGTGAGTTCGAAGAGACCCAGTACTTC,CASSEFEETQYF
many,TRBJ1-3,-,TRBV19,TGTGCCAGTAGTACACACTTCGGGGGATTTGGAAACACCATATATTTT,CASSTHFGGFGNTIYF
many,TRBJ2-7,TRBD1,TRBV11-2,TGTGCCAGCAGCCCGTCGTTCAGGGGGCGCGCTGGAGAGCAGTACTTC,CASSPSFRGRAGEQYF
many,TRBJ2-5,-,TRBV13,TGTGCCAGCAGCTTAGTGGATCAAGAGACCCAGTACTTC,CASSLVDQETQYF
few,TRBJ2-4,-,TRBV12-3/TRBV12-4,TGTGCCAGCAGTCCGACCCCCGGCGAGAACATTCAGTACTTC,CASSPTPGENIQYF
once,TRBJ1-1,-,TRBV4-1,TGCGCCAGCAGCCAAGATAAGAGCCGAATCCCCTTGGCGCCCACTGAAGCTTTCTTT,CASSQDKSRIPLAPTEAFF
-,TRBJ2-7,-,TRBV6-1,TGTGCCAGCAGCTGGACCGCGGACTTATCCTACGAGCAGTACTTC,CASSWTADLSYEQYF
many,TRBJ2-2,-,TRBV7-2,TGTGCCAGCAGCTTAGTACACACCGGGGAGCTGTTTTTT,CASSLVHTGELFF
many,TRBJ2-5,TRBD2,TRBV12-3/TRBV12-4,TGTGCCAGCAGTCCGACTAGCGGGAGGGCGGGTGAGACCCAGTACTTC,CASSPTSGRAGETQYF
-,TRBJ2-5,TRBD1,TRBV9,TGTGCCAGCAGCGTAGGGACAGGGAGAGGGAAAGAGTCCCAGTACTTC,CASSVGTGRGKESQYF
-,TRBJ2-5,TRBD2,TRBV20-1,TGCAGTGCGGACGGGACTAGCGGGAGCCTCCAAGAGAGCCAGTACTTC,CSADGTSGSLQESQYF
many,TRBJ1-2,-,TRBV28,TGTGCCAGCAGTTGGGTGACCGCCATCCCTGAGGAGGATGGCTACACCTTC,CASSWVTAIPEEDGYTF